This T cell receptor beta chain was captured by sequencing in a study of tumor and adjacent non-tumor tissue in lung cancer. About the research overall: Patients comprised roughly 12 adenocarcinoma, a couple of squamous cell carcinoma and 1 small cell lung cancer. Whole-study results and caveats: TCR diversity was significantly greater in tumor than normal lung tissue. Top 100 clones took a larger repertoire share in normal lung.

No cell sorting was done before RNA was extracted from the tissue. Three rounds of nested PCR, following a modified ARM-PCR protocol, produced the TCRbeta library. MiXCR was run by TCRdb on the multiplex PCR reads, yielding one entry per CDR3 protein. The sample lists 75,000 to 80,000 distinct CDR3 sequences, around 86% seen once, with 13% in the top ten. This clonotype was recorded a few times. The antigen remains undetermined. Deletions cut 5 bases from V and 5 bases from J, with 16 bases between. Germline V gives CDR1 SGHNT, CDR2 YENEEA. This CDR3 has 15 residues. This receptor was obtained from a woman in her forties or fifties with non-small cell lung cancer. The J gene is TRBJ2-4, the V gene TRBV11-3; D uncertain. Sequencing was performed on lung tumor tissue. As DNA, the CDR3 is TGTGCCAGCAGCCCCGGTCCTCGGACGGAAAACATTCAGTACTTC. It is translated as CASSPGPRTENIQYF.